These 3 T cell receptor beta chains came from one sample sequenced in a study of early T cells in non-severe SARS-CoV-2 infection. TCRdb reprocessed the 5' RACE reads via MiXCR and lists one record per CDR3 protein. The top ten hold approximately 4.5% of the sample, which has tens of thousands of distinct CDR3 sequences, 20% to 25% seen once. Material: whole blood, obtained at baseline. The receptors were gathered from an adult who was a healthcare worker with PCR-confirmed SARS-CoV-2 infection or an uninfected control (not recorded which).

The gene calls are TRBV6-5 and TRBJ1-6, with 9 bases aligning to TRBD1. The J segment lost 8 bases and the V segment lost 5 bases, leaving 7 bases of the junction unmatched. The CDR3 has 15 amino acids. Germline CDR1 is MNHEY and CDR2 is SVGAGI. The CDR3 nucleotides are TGTGCCAGCAGTGCCCGGGACAGGGTGTATTCACCCCTCCACTTT. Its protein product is CASSARDRVYSPLHF.

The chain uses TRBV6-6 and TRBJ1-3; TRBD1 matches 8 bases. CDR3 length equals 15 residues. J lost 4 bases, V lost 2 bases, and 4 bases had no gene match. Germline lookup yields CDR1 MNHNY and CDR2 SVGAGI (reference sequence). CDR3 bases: TGTGCCAGCAGTTACACCAGGGGGCAAGGAAACACCATATATTTT. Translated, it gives CASSYTRGQGNTIYF.

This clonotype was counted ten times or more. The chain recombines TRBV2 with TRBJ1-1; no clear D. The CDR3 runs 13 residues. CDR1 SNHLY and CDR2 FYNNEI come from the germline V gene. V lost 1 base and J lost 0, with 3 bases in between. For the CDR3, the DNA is TGTGCCAGCAGTGAAGAGGTGAACACTGAAGCTTTCTTT. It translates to CASSEEVNTEAFF.